This T cell receptor beta chain was retrieved from a study of identical twins. The study, taken as a whole, reports: Conclusions were drawn cross-sectionally by statistical analysis, without following the same donors. Low generation probability was overrepresented in out-of-frame alpha sequences shared by twins.

TCRdb processed the 5' RACE reads anew with MiXCR; each CDR3 protein has one entry. The data contain about 490,000 distinct CDR3 sequences, roughly 15% of them singletons. This clonotype has only a few counts. As yet, its antigen is unknown. V lost 0 bases and J lost 3; bases outside the gene matches: 6. CDR3 size: 16 residues. Germline V gene data show CDR1 as KGHSH and CDR2 as LQKENI. Healthy Caucasian donors formed the entire cohort. This sample also belongs to another study, concerning yellow fever vaccine responses in identical twins.

The sequence came from a woman aged 18-30 years in good health. The rearrangement joins TRBV18 to TRBJ2-5; 8 nucleotides agree with TRBD1. The sample taken for sequencing was CD4+ T cells sorted from blood. The DNA of the CDR3 is TGTGCCAGCTCACCACCTCGGGGACAGGAAAAAGAGACCCAGTACTTC. Translating it yields CASSPPRGQEKETQYF.